A single sample is the source of the 3 T cell receptor beta chains below, sequenced in a study of patients and donors after allogeneic stem cell transplantation. TCRdb reprocessed the RT-PCR reads via MiXCR and lists one record per CDR3 protein. The top ten clones hold roughly 6.4% of a sample with roughly 880,000 distinct CDR3 sequences, 18% of them seen once. Sequences were obtained from blood, either unsorted or a sorted T cell fraction (not recorded which). These TCRs come from a human donor who was either an allogeneic HSCT recipient or a stem cell or donor lymphocyte infusion donor (not recorded which). It is not recorded whose cells these are; they may come from a transplant donor.

This clonotype came up a few times. The genes are TRBV11-2 and TRBJ2-3; 11 bases map to TRBD2. The CDR3 consists of 17 residues. Germline values: CDR1 SGHAT, CDR2 FQNNGV. Trimming removed 5 bases from V and 1 base from J; junction bases left unmatched: 8. CDR3 residues: CASSREASGGRTDTQYF. CDR3 sequence (DNA): TGTGCCAGCAGCCGCGAGGCTAGCGGGGGGCGCACAGATACGCAGTATTTT.

The chain employs TRBV5-1 and TRBJ2-5, with 11 positions matching TRBD2. The CDR3 is 17 residues long. The J segment lost 5 bases and the V segment lost 3 bases, leaving 12 bases of the junction unmatched. Germline V CDR1 and CDR2: SGHRS, YFSETQ. The CDR3 bases are TGCGCCAGCAGCTCCAAACTAGCGGGAGAGGTATTGGAGACCCAGTACTTC. This codes for CASSSKLAGEVLETQYF.

This clonotype appeared a few times. V and J are TRBV4-1 and TRBJ2-7; D uncertain. V dropped 4 bases and J dropped 4 bases, with 11 bases sitting between them. Germline CDR1 reads MGHRA; CDR2 reads YSYEKL. This CDR3 is built from 13 residues. The CDR3 spells CASSPQLPYEQYF. The CDR3 DNA reads as TGCGCCAGCAGCCCACAGCTTCCATACGAGCAGTACTTC.